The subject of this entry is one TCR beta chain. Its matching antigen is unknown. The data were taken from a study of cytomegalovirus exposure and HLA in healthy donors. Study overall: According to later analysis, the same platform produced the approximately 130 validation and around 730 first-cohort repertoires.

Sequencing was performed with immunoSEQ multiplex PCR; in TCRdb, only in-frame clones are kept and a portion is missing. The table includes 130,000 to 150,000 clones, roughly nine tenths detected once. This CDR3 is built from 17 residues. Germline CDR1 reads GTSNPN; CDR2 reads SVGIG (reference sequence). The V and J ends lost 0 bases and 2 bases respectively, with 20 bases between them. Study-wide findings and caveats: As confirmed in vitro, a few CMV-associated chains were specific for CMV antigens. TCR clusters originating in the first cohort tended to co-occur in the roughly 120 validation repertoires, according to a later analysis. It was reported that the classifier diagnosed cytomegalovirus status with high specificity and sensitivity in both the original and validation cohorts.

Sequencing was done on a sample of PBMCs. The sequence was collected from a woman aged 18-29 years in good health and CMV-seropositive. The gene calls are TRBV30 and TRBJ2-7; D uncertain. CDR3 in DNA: TGTGCCTGGAGTGTACGTTATTTGGGTCGGAGACCCTACGAGCAGTACTTC. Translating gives CAWSVRYLGRRPYEQYF. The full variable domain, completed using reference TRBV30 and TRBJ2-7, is SQTIHQWPATLVQPVGSPLSLECTVEGTSNPNLYWYRQAAGRGLQLLFYSVGIGQISSEVPQNLSASRPQDRQFILSSKKLLLSDSGFYLCAWSVRYLGRRPYEQYFGPGTRLTVT.